The next 19 T cell receptor beta chains were all read from a single sample in a study of graft-versus-host responses after intestinal transplantation. Sequencing used immunoSEQ multiplex PCR; TCRdb keeps in-frame clones, though not all of them. The table has roughly 38,000 clones, around 94% seen once. Sample: PBMCs, taken 16 days after intestinal transplant. Receptors were obtained from a human patient who received an intestinal transplant, so some T cells may come from the graft donor.

J is TRBJ2-3 and V is TRBV11-2; no clear D. Germline V gives CDR1 SGHAT, CDR2 FQNNGV. This CDR3 has 15 residues. Trimming stripped 3 bases from V and 1 base from J, with 11 bases between. The CDR3 bases are TGTGCCAGCAGCTTCCGGGTCGGACGCACAGATACGCAGTATTTT. It translates to CASSFRVGRTDTQYF.

This chain joins TRBV7-3 and TRBJ2-3; 7 bases are shared with TRBD2. The CDR3 sequence is 15 residues long. V gave up 5 bases and J gave up 1 base; unmatched junction bases: 6. Germline V gives CDR1 SGHTA, CDR2 FQGTGA. The CDR3: CASSLGGGGTDTQYF. DNA of the CDR3: TGTGCCAGCAGCCTCGGGGGAGGGGGCACAGATACGCAGTATTTT.

The chain combines TRBV4-1 with TRBJ2-7; D possibly corresponds to TRBD1 (5 bases). The CDR3 loop spans 15 amino acids. Deletions cut 1 base from V and 5 bases from J, with 15 bases between. The germline V gene encodes CDR1 MGHRA and CDR2 YSYEKL. CDR3 bases: TGCGCCAGCAGCCAAGCCGGCCAGGGTCTGGACGAGCAGTACTTC. Protein sequence: CASSQAGQGLDEQYF.

This chain joins TRBV4-1 and TRBJ1-1; TRBD1 is a possible D gene (6 bases). With 6 bases removed from V and 2 bases from J, the gap between germline ends came to 7 bases. The CDR3 runs 12 residues. The germline V gene has CDR1 MGHRA and CDR2 YSYEKL. CDR3 residues: CASRGGNTEAFF. The CDR3 DNA sequence: TGCGCCAGCAGGGGGGGCAACACTGAAGCTTTCTTT.

The CDR3 DNA sequence: TGTGCCAGCAGCCCTGGAGGGGGCCGGGGGGAGACCCAGTACTTC. It is translated as CASSPGGGRGETQYF. The chain links TRBV7-3 to TRBJ2-5, with a tentative D call TRBD1 (7 bases). CDR3 length: 15 residues. V was cut by 5 bases and J by 5 bases, with 18 bases left in between. CDR1 is SGHTA, CDR2 FQGTGA, per germline.

This clone was seen only once. The chain joins TRBV11-2 to TRBJ2-7; 7 nucleotides line up with TRBD2. The CDR3 consists of 14 residues. J lost 4 bases, V lost 7 bases, and 10 bases had no gene match. In germline, CDR1 is SGHAT, CDR2 FQNNGV. CDR3 in amino acids: CASTGPKGGYEQYF. Written as DNA, the CDR3 is TGTGCCAGCACAGGACCCAAGGGAGGGTACGAGCAGTACTTC.

This sequence joins TRBV28 and TRBJ1-5, with a possible D match to TRBD1 (5 bases). Germline lookup yields CDR1 MDHEN and CDR2 SYDVKM. The CDR3 extends over 15 amino acids. Between the trimmed V and J ends, which lost 6 bases and 4 bases, there was a span of 16 bases. CDR3 coding DNA: TGTGCCAGCAGCTTCGCAGGGCAACCAAATCAGCCCCAGCATTTT. Its protein product is CASSFAGQPNQPQHF.

This chain links TRBV9 with TRBJ2-2, with TRBD2 matching over 10 bases. The junction had 9 bases not matched to a gene; V was cut back by 1 base and J by 6 bases. CDR1 and CDR2 from the germline V gene are SGDLS and YYNGEE. CDR3 length: 17 residues. This chain's CDR3 is CASSVPSGSAGSGELFF. The CDR3, as DNA: TGTGCCAGCAGCGTACCTAGCGGGAGCGCGGGGTCCGGGGAGCTGTTTTTT.

The V and J genes are TRBV5-1 and TRBJ1-2, with D unresolved. The germline V gene encodes CDR1 SGHRS and CDR2 YFSETQ. The CDR3 sequence is 16 residues long. The germline V and J ends were trimmed by 0 bases and 0 bases, with 12 bases remaining between them. The CDR3 DNA reads as TGCGCCAGCAGCTTGGCCCCGGCTCTAGCTAACTATGGCTACACCTTC. Encoded protein: CASSLAPALANYGYTF.

The chain links TRBV11-2 to TRBJ2-3; D is possibly TRBD2 (5 bases). The CDR3 runs 16 residues. Trimming removed 2 bases from V and 5 bases from J, with 17 bases in between. Germline CDR1 SGHAT, CDR2 FQNNGV. CDR3 sequence reads: CASSLHWSRGVDTQYF. CDR3 DNA sequence: TGTGCCAGCAGCTTACATTGGAGCCGGGGAGTAGATACGCAGTATTTT.

The CDR3 region has the DNA TGTGCCAGCCTGACTAGCGGGAGCAATGAGCAGTTCTTC. It specifies CASLTSGSNEQFF. The V gene is TRBV27, the J gene TRBJ2-1; 12 nucleotides line up with TRBD2. Germline CDR1 and CDR2: MNHEY and SMNVEV (reference sequence). CDR3 length: 13 residues. V lost 8 bases to trimming and J lost 6 bases; unmatched junction nucleotides: 2.

J is TRBJ2-1 and V is TRBV12-5; no reliable D call. Germline V CDR1 and CDR2: LGHNT, FRNRAP. Trimming stripped 3 bases from V and 7 bases from J, with 1 base between. The CDR3 has 10 residues. The CDR3 here is CASGLNEQFF. In nucleotides, the CDR3 is TGTGCTAGTGGTTTAAATGAGCAGTTCTTC.

The chain links TRBV7-9 to TRBJ1-5; D remains ambiguous. V dropped 0 bases and J dropped 3 bases, with 6 bases sitting between them. From germline, CDR1 is SEHNR and CDR2 FQNEAQ (reference sequence). The CDR3 extends over 14 amino acids. For the CDR3, the DNA is TGTGCCAGCAGCTTAGCAGGGAACAATCAGCCCCAGCATTTT. Its translation is CASSLAGNNQPQHF.

This chain joins TRBV19 and TRBJ2-1, with D possibly being TRBD2 (5 bases). Trimming cost V 3 bases and J 0 bases, with 18 bases left between them. CDR3 length: 18 residues. Germline CDR1 reads LNHDA; CDR2 reads SQIVND (reference sequence). This chain's CDR3 is CASSILGLSDSSYNEQFF. The CDR3 DNA reads as TGTGCCAGTAGTATTCTTGGACTTTCGGATAGCTCCTACAATGAGCAGTTCTTC.

The gene calls are TRBV28 and TRBJ2-2, with 10 bases aligning to TRBD1. CDR3 length: 18 residues. Looked up from germline, CDR1 is MDHEN and CDR2 is SYDVKM. V trimming: 6 bases; J trimming: 6 bases; junction bases outside the gene matches: 16. In DNA, the CDR3 is TGTGCCAGCAGGCACCGGGACAGGGGCCTTAGTACAGCCGGGGAGCTGTTTTTT. Amino acids: CASRHRDRGLSTAGELFF.

The CDR3 nucleotides are TGTGCCAGCAGTTCAATTGACTCAGGAAACACCATATATTTT. It is translated as CASSSIDSGNTIYF. J is TRBJ1-3 and V is TRBV11-3; D is unclear. The germline V and J ends were trimmed by 6 bases and 4 bases, with 13 bases remaining between them. The CDR3 covers 14 residues. CDR1 is SGHNT and CDR2 is YENEEA in the germline V gene.

This rearrangement joins TRBV25-1 to TRBJ1-1; D remains ambiguous. This CDR3 is built from 13 residues. The V and J ends lost 6 bases and 1 base respectively, with 9 bases between them. The germline gives CDR1 MGHDK, CDR2 SYGVNS. CDR3 nucleotide sequence: TGTGCCAGCAGCGGGAGGAGGAACACTGAAGCTTTCTTT. Protein: CASSGRRNTEAFF.

The J gene is TRBJ2-7, the V gene TRBV15; 8 bases match TRBD1. CDR1 is LNHNV, CDR2 YYDKDF, per germline (reference sequence). Trimming took 3 bases from V and 4 from J; bases not matched to a gene: 5. This CDR3 spans 14 amino acids. CDR3 region: CATSSGQGEYEQYF. CDR3 DNA: TGTGCCACCAGCAGCGGACAGGGCGAATACGAGCAGTACTTC.

This clone was observed a few times. The V and J genes are TRBV29-1 and TRBJ1-2; no reliable D call. Germline CDR1 SQVTM, CDR2 ANQGSEA. The CDR3 has 11 residues. The V and J ends lost 2 bases and 8 bases respectively, with 9 bases between them. This chain's CDR3 is CSVELGLGYTF. CDR3 DNA: TGCAGCGTTGAACTAGGGTTGGGCTACACCTTC.